Sequencing of this T cell receptor beta chain was carried out in a study of Graves' ophthalmopathy and Graves' hyperthyroidism. Study-wide background: Researchers obtained peripheral blood at initial diagnosis, before any treatment had begun.

This clonotype was seen only a few times. A junction end diverges from the germline sequence, so it may reflect a read error. From RNA, the CDR3 regions of TCR beta chains were amplified and sequenced. The first round was an RT-PCR with HTBI primers, and the second round was a multiplex PCR. TCRdb analysed the multiplex PCR reads with MiXCR anew, one entry per CDR3 protein. The sample lists almost 750,000 distinct CDR3 sequences; 35% to 50% were seen once. This CDR3 region has 17 residues. Germline assignment: CDR1 MGHDK and CDR2 SYGVNS. The chain is built from TRBV25-1 and TRBJ2-2, with D perhaps TRBD1 (6 bases). The source of this sequence is an adult man with Graves' ophthalmopathy. The sequencing sample was made of peripheral blood. The CDR3 loop reads CASPPDRLKWGTGELFF. CDR3 nucleotide sequence: TGCGCCAGCCCCCCCGACAGGCTCAAATGGGGCACCGGGGAGCTGTTTTTT. The complete variable domain, with remaining parts taken from reference TRBV25-1 and TRBJ2-2, reads EADIYQTPRYLVIGTGKKITLECSQTMGHDKMYWYQQDPGMELHLIHYSYGVNSTEKGDLSSESTVSRIRTEHFPLTLESARPSHTSQYLCASPPDRLKWGTGELFFGEGSRLTVL.